The 17 T cell receptor beta chains below come from one sample, sequenced in a study. TCRdb called the RT-PCR reads again in MiXCR, with one record for every CDR3 protein. The table has 650,000 to 800,000 distinct CDR3 sequences, over 12% seen once; the top ten hold just over 3.5%. Sequenced sample: memory CD4+ T cells from blood. The source is a female donor in good health, serving as a healthy control.

V and J are TRBV7-8 and TRBJ1-4; D remains unclear. This CDR3 has 16 amino acids. Germline V gene data show CDR1 as SGHVS and CDR2 as FQNEAQ. Trimming removed 1 base at V and 5 bases at J, with 14 bases between. The CDR3 nucleotides read TGTGCCAGCAGCTTAGTGAGCACCCTGGGGAATGAAAAACTGTTTTTT. As protein: CASSLVSTLGNEKLFF.

The V call is TRBV5-5, the J call TRBJ1-4; D not certain. The CDR3 totals 13 residues. The V gene's germline CDR1 is SGHKS and CDR2 YYEKEE (reference sequence). Trimming took 6 bases from V and 0 from J, leaving 6 bases between them. The CDR3 DNA reads TGTGCCAGCACAGTCGCAACTAATGAAAAACTGTTTTTT. Translation gives CASTVATNEKLFF.

This clonotype was picked up a small number of times. The chain couples TRBV4-2 to TRBJ1-2; a possible D gene is TRBD1 (5 bases). V gave up 0 bases and J gave up 2 bases, with 16 bases separating them. Germline V gene lookup returns CDR1 LGHNA and CDR2 YNFKEQ. The CDR3 is made up of 17 amino acids. The CDR3 DNA reads as TGTGCCAGCAGCCAAGATGTGGGGACTACGTTCAACTATGGCTACACCTTC. Translated, it gives CASSQDVGTTFNYGYTF.

This clonotype appeared a few times. DNA for the CDR3: TGCAGTGCTACCGGGACAGGGGGCACCTATGGCTACACCTTC. Its translation: CSATGTGGTYGYTF. J is TRBJ1-2 and V is TRBV20-1; 12 bases are a match to TRBD1. Germline CDR1 DFQATT, CDR2 SNEGSKA (reference sequence). Trimming took 4 bases from V and 4 from J; bases not matched to a gene: 4. The CDR3 runs to 14 residues.

The V call is TRBV20-1, the J call TRBJ2-3, with TRBD2 identical over 14 bases. CDR3 length equals 18 residues. The V gene's germline CDR1 is DFQATT and CDR2 SNEGSKA (reference sequence). Losses at the gene ends were 3 bases for V and 2 bases for J; bases not matched to a gene: 10. CDR3 nucleotide sequence: TGCAGTGCTAGCCCCGGGACTAGCGGGGGCGCGCCCACAGATACGCAGTATTTT. It is translated as CSASPGTSGGAPTDTQYF.

This clonotype appeared many times. The CDR3 nucleotides are TGCGCCAGCAGCCAAGATGGAGGTCGCGGGGTCCCCTACAATGAGCAGTTCTTC. The encoded protein is CASSQDGGRGVPYNEQFF. The rearrangement uses TRBV4-1 and TRBJ2-1, with D tentatively TRBD2 (6 bases). The germline V gene has CDR1 MGHRA and CDR2 YSYEKL. The CDR3 is made up of 18 amino acids. With 0 bases removed from V and 2 bases from J, the gap between germline ends came to 17 bases.

Ten or more counts support this clonotype. The chain joins TRBV29-1 to TRBJ1-5; perhaps TRBD1 as D (6 bases). Germline CDR1 and CDR2: SQVTM and ANQGSEA. V gave up 7 bases and J gave up 11 bases, with 21 bases separating them. The CDR3 extends over 13 amino acids. The CDR3 coding sequence is TGCAGCGGTGTGGGGGACACCGACAAGGCCCAGCATTTT. It codes for CSGVGDTDKAQHF.

The table lists this clonotype with many counts. The rearrangement uses TRBV7-6 and TRBJ2-3; D is undetermined. This CDR3 has 15 amino acids. V shed 2 bases and J shed 1 base, with 10 bases lying between them. The germline V gene encodes CDR1 SGHVS and CDR2 FNYEAQ. Written as DNA, the CDR3 is TGTGCCAGCAGCTTAAGGGCCCTCGGCACAGATACGCAGTATTTT. The encoded protein is CASSLRALGTDTQYF.

The genes are TRBV15 and TRBJ2-7, with TRBD1 matching 8 bases. Trimming at V came to 0 bases and at J to 3 bases, leaving 7 bases not matched to a gene. Germline lookup yields CDR1 LNHNV and CDR2 YYDKDF (reference sequence). There are 16 residues in the CDR3. In nucleotides, the CDR3 is TGTGCCACCAGCAGAGATCTGGGACAGGCAAACTACGAGCAGTACTTC. It codes for CATSRDLGQANYEQYF.

V gene TRBV19 combines with J gene TRBJ2-1, with 8 nucleotides matching TRBD1. Germline CDR1 LNHDA, CDR2 SQIVND (reference sequence). The V gene end was trimmed by 7 bases and the J gene end by 8 bases; junction bases not matched to a gene: 10. CDR3 length: 14 residues. The CDR3 is CASIPRGRIDEQFF. The CDR3 region has the DNA TGTGCCAGTATCCCCAGGGGGCGGATTGATGAGCAGTTCTTC.

The chain joins TRBV7-2 to TRBJ2-1; possible D gene TRBD2, 6 bases. The length of the CDR3 is 13 residues. V was clipped by 1 base and J by 8 bases, with 9 bases between them. Per germline, CDR1 SGHTA and CDR2 FQGNSA. CDR3 DNA: TGTGCCAGCAGCTTAGTCCCGGGGGATGAGCAGTTCTTC. This sequence encodes CASSLVPGDEQFF.

There are many counts of this clonotype. J is TRBJ2-2 and V is TRBV6-5; TRBD2 matches 7 bases. The length of the CDR3 is 16 residues. The germline V gene encodes CDR1 MNHEY and CDR2 SVGAGI. V dropped 0 bases and J dropped 7; count of bases not matched to a gene: 8. CDR3 amino acids: CASSYSTGGINGELFF. The CDR3 nucleotides read TGTGCCAGCAGTTACTCCACCGGGGGGATCAACGGGGAGCTGTTTTTT.

This clonotype has at least ten counts. This chain joins TRBV29-1 and TRBJ2-3, with 11 bases that match TRBD2. The CDR3 sequence is 16 residues long. Germline CDR1 is SQVTM and CDR2 is ANQGSEA. V lost 3 bases to trimming and J lost 2 bases; unmatched junction nucleotides: 7. CDR3 in amino acids: CSVDPVAGGLTDTQYF. The CDR3 region has the DNA TGCAGCGTTGATCCGGTAGCGGGGGGGCTCACAGATACGCAGTATTTT.

The J gene is TRBJ2-1, the V gene TRBV7-9; D may match TRBD1 or TRBD2 (5 bases each). The CDR3 runs to 16 residues. Germline V gene sequence: CDR1 SEHNR, CDR2 FQNEAQ (reference sequence). The germline V and J ends were trimmed by 5 bases and 6 bases, with 20 bases remaining between them. The CDR3 sequence: CASSPKGFRDSNEQFF. The CDR3 DNA sequence: TGTGCCAGCAGCCCCAAGGGGTTCCGGGATAGCAATGAGCAGTTCTTC.

A few counts support this clonotype. The chain links TRBV4-3 to TRBJ1-5; D unresolved. V lost 0 bases and J 5 bases, leaving 14 bases between the germline ends. Germline V gives CDR1 LGHNA, CDR2 YSLEER. The CDR3 extends over 16 amino acids. This CDR3 is CASSQEFRDRYQPQHF. The CDR3 nucleotides read TGCGCCAGCAGCCAAGAATTTAGGGATCGGTATCAGCCCCAGCATTTT.

The chain recombines TRBV18 with TRBJ2-7, with D possibly being TRBD2 (5 bases). The V gene lost 4 bases and the J gene lost 3 bases, with 10 bases spanning the gap. The CDR3 extends over 13 amino acids. Germline loops: CDR1 KGHSH, CDR2 LQKENI. This CDR3 reads CASSRPGNYEQYF. In nucleotides, the CDR3 is TGTGCCAGCTCACGACCGGGAAACTACGAGCAGTACTTC.

A few counts support this clonotype. The V call is TRBV20-1, the J call TRBJ2-1; TRBD1 aligns across 8 bases. The CDR3 totals 13 residues. Unmatched junction bases numbered 4, after V lost 2 bases and J lost 7 bases. Germline CDR1 is DFQATT and CDR2 is SNEGSKA (reference sequence). The CDR3 region has the DNA TGCAGTGCTAGAAGGACAGGGTTAAATGAGCAGTTCTTC. It codes for CSARRTGLNEQFF.